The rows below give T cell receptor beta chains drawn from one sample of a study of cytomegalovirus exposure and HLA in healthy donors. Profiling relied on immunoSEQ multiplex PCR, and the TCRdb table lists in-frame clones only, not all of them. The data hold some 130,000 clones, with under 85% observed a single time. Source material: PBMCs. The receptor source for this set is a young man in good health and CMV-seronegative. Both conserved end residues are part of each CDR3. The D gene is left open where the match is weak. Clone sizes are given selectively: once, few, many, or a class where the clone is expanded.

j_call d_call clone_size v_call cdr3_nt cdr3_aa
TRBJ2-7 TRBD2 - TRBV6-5 TGTGCCAGCAGTTATACGCGGGAGGGATCCTACGAGCAGTACTTC CASSYTREGSYEQYF
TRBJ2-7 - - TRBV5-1 TGCGCCAGCAGCCTATTAGTATCCTACGAGCAGTACTTC CASSLLVSYEQYF
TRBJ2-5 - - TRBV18 TGTGCCAGCTCACCACGGGCCGCAGGGGCTATATCTTGGGAGACCCAGTACTTC CASSPRAAGAISWETQYF
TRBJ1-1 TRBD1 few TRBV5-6 TGTGCCAGCTCGGGACAGATGAACACTGAAGCTTTCTTT CASSGQMNTEAFF
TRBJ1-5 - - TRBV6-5 TGTGCCAGCAGTCCTGGTAGGGGTGGAAATCAGCCCCAGCATTTT CASSPGRGGNQPQHF
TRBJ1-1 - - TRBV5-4 TGTGCCAGCAGCTTTCCGGGACAGAACACTGAAGCTTTCTTT CASSFPGQNTEAFF
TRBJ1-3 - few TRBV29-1 TGCAGCGGTGCCCCGGACAGAATTGGAAACACCATATATTTT CSGAPDRIGNTIYF
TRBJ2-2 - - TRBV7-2 TGTGCCAGCAGCACCGGGATTGGGAACACCGGGGAGCTGTTTTTT CASSTGIGNTGELFF
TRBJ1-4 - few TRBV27 TGTGCCAGCAGTCCTTTCCGGGACACGGTCTTAGGGAAACTGTTTTTT CASSPFRDTVLGKLFF
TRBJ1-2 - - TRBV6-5 TGTGCCAGCAGCTCCGGGAACTATGGCTACACCTTC CASSSGNYGYTF
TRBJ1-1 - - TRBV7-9 TGTGCCAGCAGCTTAAATTCCGGAGGGGAAGCTTTCTTT CASSLNSGGEAFF
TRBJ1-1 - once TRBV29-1 TGCAGCGCGCGCAATTTGAACACTGAAGCTTTCTTT CSARNLNTEAFF
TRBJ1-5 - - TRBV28 TGTGCCAGCAGTTTCGAGTTTGGCGGTAGCAATCAGCCCCAGCATTTT CASSFEFGGSNQPQHF
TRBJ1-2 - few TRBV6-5 TGTGCCAGCACCCTATCCGGGGTCCTGATGAGCGGCTACACCTTC CASTLSGVLMSGYTF
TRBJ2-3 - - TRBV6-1 TGTGCCAGCAGTGAAAATCTACAGGATACGCAGTATTTT CASSENLQDTQYF
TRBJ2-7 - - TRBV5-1 TGCGCCAGCAGCGAGGATTACGAGCAGTACTTC CASSEDYEQYF
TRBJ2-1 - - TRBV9 TGTGCCAGCAGCGTCCTTCAGTACAATGAGCAGTTCTTC CASSVLQYNEQFF
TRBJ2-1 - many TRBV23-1 TGCGCCAGCAGTCAATCTGCCTACGTCCCAGGGGACTCCTACAATGAGCAGTTCTTC CASSQSAYVPGDSYNEQFF
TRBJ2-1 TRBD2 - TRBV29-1 TGCAGCGTTGAAGATGGCCTAGCGGGAGATACCACGGGTGAGCAGTTCTTC CSVEDGLAGDTTGEQFF
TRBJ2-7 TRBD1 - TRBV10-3 TGTGCCATCCGCAGACAGGGGTCGTACGAGCAGTACTTC CAIRRQGSYEQYF
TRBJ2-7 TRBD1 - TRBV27 TGTGCCAGCAGTCGACCGGGACAGGCCTACGAGCAGTACTTC CASSRPGQAYEQYF
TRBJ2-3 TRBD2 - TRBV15 TGTGCCACCTGGCTAGCGGATAGCACAGATACGCAGTATTTT CATWLADSTDTQYF
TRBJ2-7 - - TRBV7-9 TGTGCCAGCAGCTTAGAGCCTCAAAGCTCCTACGAGCAGTACTTC CASSLEPQSSYEQYF
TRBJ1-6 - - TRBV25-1 TGTGCCAGCAGTGGGTTAGGGTCTCTAGGGCGCGGGACCCTCCACTTT CASSGLGSLGRGTLHF
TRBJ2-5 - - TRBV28 TGTGCCAGCAGTTTCGTGGGCGGGGGCGGGGAGACCCAGTACTTC CASSFVGGGGETQYF
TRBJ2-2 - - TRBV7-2 TGTGCCAGCAGCTTAGTGGCCACCGGGGAGCTGTTTTTT CASSLVATGELFF
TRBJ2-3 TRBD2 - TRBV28 TGTGCCAGCAGTCCTAGCGGACCTAGCACAGATACGCAGTATTTT CASSPSGPSTDTQYF
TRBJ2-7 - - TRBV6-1 TGTGCCAGCAGAAAGGCTAGTGCCGACGAGCAGTACTTC CASRKASADEQYF
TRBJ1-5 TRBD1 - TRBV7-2 TGTGCCATCAGCCTCGGACAGGGGGCGCATATTAGCAATCAGCCCCAGCATTTT CAISLGQGAHISNQPQHF
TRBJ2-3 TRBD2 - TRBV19 TGTGCCAGTGGTGATAGCGGGAAGAGCACAGATACGCAGTATTTT CASGDSGKSTDTQYF
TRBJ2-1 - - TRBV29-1 TGCAGCGTTGCGGGGCAGGGGACGGGGCAATACAATGAGCAGTTCTTC CSVAGQGTGQYNEQFF
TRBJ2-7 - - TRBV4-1 TGCGCCAGCAGCCAAGTCGGGGGCTACGAGCAGTACTTC CASSQVGGYEQYF
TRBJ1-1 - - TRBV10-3 TGTGCCATCGGTGGTCCGGGTTCAGGGATGAACACTGAAGCTTTCTTT CAIGGPGSGMNTEAFF
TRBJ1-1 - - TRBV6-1 TGTGCCAGCACCGTGAGAGAGAACACTGAAGCTTTCTTT CASTVRENTEAFF
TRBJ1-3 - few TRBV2 TGTGCCAGCAGTGAAGGCAGGATTGTTGGAAACACCATATATTTT CASSEGRIVGNTIYF
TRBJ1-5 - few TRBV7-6 TGTGCCCGGGGAGGGACGGACAGAAATCAGCCCCAGCATTTT CARGGTDRNQPQHF
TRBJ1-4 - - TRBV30 TGTGCCTGGAGTGTAGATTCTGGGGGCGGGAATGAAAAACTGTTTTTT CAWSVDSGGGNEKLFF
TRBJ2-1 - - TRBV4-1 TGCGCCAGCAGCCAAGATTCGGCAGGGGCCTACAATGAGCAGTTCTTC CASSQDSAGAYNEQFF
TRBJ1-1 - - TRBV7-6 TGTGCCAGCAGCTTAGATCCGGGGAGGACTGAAGCTTTCTTT CASSLDPGRTEAFF
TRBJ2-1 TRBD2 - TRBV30 TGTGCCTGGAGTGCGATAGCGGGAGGCTACAATGAGCAGTTCTTC CAWSAIAGGYNEQFF
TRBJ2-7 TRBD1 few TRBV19 TGTGCCAGTAGTCTCCAGGACAGGCAAGTGATGGGCGAGCAGTACTTC CASSLQDRQVMGEQYF
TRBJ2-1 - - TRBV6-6 TGTGCCAGCAGTTACACCGAAGGGGGCAATGAGCAGTTCTTC CASSYTEGGNEQFF
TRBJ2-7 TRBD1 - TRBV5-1 TGCGCCAGCAGCTTGGGGACAGGGATTGGCGAGCAGTACTTC CASSLGTGIGEQYF
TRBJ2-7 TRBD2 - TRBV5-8 TGTGCCAGCAGCTCGGAGGGACTAGCGGGACGCTACGAGCAGTACTTC CASSSEGLAGRYEQYF
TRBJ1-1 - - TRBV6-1 TGTGCCAGCAGACAGAGTTTGAACACTGAAGCTTTCTTT CASRQSLNTEAFF
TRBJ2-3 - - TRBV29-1 TGCAGCGTTGGGGCCGGGGAGGCAGATACGCAGTATTTT CSVGAGEADTQYF
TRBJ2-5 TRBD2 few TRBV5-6 TGTGCCAGCAGCTTACCCCCTAGCGGGAGCGAGACCCAGTACTTC CASSLPPSGSETQYF
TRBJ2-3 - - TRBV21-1 TGTGCCAGCAGCAAAGTAGCCCTATTT CASSKVALF